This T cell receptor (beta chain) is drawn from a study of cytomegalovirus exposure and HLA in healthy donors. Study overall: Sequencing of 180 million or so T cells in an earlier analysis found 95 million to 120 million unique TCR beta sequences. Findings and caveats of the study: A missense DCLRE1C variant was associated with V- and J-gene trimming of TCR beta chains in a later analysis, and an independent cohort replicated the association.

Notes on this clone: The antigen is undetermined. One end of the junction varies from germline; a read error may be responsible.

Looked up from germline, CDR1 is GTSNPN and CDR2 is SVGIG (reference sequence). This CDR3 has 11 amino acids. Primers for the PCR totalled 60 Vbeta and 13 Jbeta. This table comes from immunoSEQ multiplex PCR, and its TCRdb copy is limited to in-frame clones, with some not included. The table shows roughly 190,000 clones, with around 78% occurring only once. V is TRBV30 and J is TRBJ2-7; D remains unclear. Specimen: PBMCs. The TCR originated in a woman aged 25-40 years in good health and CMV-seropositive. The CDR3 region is CARSALHEQYF. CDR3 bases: TGTGCCCGGAGTGCCCTCCACGAGCAGTACTTC.